Listed here are 23 T cell receptor beta chains from one sample, sequenced in a study of T-cell reconstitution after alpha-beta-depleted transplantation in children. It was with unique molecular identifiers that the TCRbeta library was prepared. Each CDR3 protein is one row after TCRdb ran MiXCR on the PCR reads. The top ten hold approximately 30% of the sample, which has about 440,000 distinct CDR3 sequences, roughly two fifths seen once. The sample consisted of PBMCs, taken before TCRalphabeta/CD19-depleted stem cell transplant. The source of these receptors is a girl aged 2 to 9 with aplastic anemia, due to receive a stem cell transplant.

This clonotype was found many times. The rearrangement joins TRBV12-5 to TRBJ2-7; TRBD1 matches at 8 bases. CDR3 length equals 16 residues. CDR1 LGHNT and CDR2 FRNRAP come from the germline V gene. Trimming removed 2 bases from V and 3 bases from J; junction bases left unmatched: 9. CDR3 bases: TGTGCTAGTGGTTTGCCCTCAGGACAGGGACTCTACGAGCAGTACTTC. Its translation: CASGLPSGQGLYEQYF.

This clonotype was detected ten times or more. The genes are TRBV29-1 and TRBJ2-7; 7 bases line up with TRBD2. The CDR3 loop spans 14 amino acids. V trimming: 4 bases; J trimming: 2 bases; junction bases outside the gene matches: 8. CDR1 and CDR2 (germline): SQVTM, ANQGSEA. The DNA of the CDR3 is TGCAGCGTTGTTGCGGGAGAAAGCCCCTACGAGCAGTACTTC. This codes for CSVVAGESPYEQYF.

V usage is TRBV28 and J usage is TRBJ2-7; D gene uncertain. This CDR3 contains 13 residues. Germline V lookup: CDR1 MDHEN, CDR2 SYDVKM. Trimming cost V 8 bases and J 4 bases, with 15 bases left between them. The CDR3 loop reads CASYSPDGYEQYF. CDR3 coding DNA: TGTGCCAGCTACTCCCCTGACGGATACGAGCAGTACTTC.

This clonotype has at least ten counts. The chain carries TRBV20-1 and TRBJ2-3; 9 bases map to TRBD2. Germline loops: CDR1 DFQATT, CDR2 SNEGSKA (reference sequence). The CDR3 sequence is 15 residues long. V shed 3 bases, J shed 3 bases, and the junction held 7 bases outside the gene matches. This CDR3 reads CSARIAGVRTDTQYF. The CDR3 DNA reads TGCAGTGCTAGGATAGCGGGAGTACGTACAGATACGCAGTATTTT.

The chain carries TRBV5-1 and TRBJ1-1; D ambiguous. Trimming removed 0 bases at V and 3 bases at J, with 9 bases between. In germline, CDR1 is SGHRS, CDR2 YFSETQ. The CDR3 sequence is 14 residues long. In nucleotides, the CDR3 is TGCGCCAGCAGCTTGGCGTCGGACCACACTGAAGCTTTCTTT. Its protein product is CASSLASDHTEAFF.

V gene TRBV3-1 combines with J gene TRBJ2-1, with TRBD2 matching over 16 bases. The V and J ends lost 8 bases and 0 bases, in that order; junction bases with no gene match: 10. The CDR3 loop spans 19 amino acids. CDR1 is LGHDT and CDR2 is YNNKEL in the germline V gene (reference sequence). The CDR3 protein is CASCSYGTSGRASYNEQFF. CDR3 bases: TGTGCCAGCTGTTCCTACGGGACTAGCGGGAGGGCCTCCTACAATGAGCAGTTCTTC.

In its sample, this clonotype was seen once. J is TRBJ2-3 and V is TRBV11-2, with TRBD2 identical over 8 bases. Germline V lookup: CDR1 SGHAT, CDR2 FQNNGV. The V segment lost 5 bases and the J segment 4 bases; nucleotides outside the gene matches: 11. This CDR3 comprises 16 residues. In DNA form, the CDR3 reads TGTGCCAGCAGCCCCCGAGGTGGACTAGCTGCAGATACGCAGTATTTT. Its translation is CASSPRGGLAADTQYF.

The gene calls are TRBV6-1 and TRBJ2-7; D unclear. Germline-derived CDR1 and CDR2 are MNHNS and SASEGT. V gave up 5 bases and J gave up 0 bases, with 11 bases separating them. The CDR3 consists of 14 residues. This chain's CDR3 is CASSPRHSSYEQYF. CDR3 in DNA: TGTGCCAGCAGTCCCAGACACAGCTCCTACGAGCAGTACTTC.

The chain couples TRBV11-2 to TRBJ1-1; 8 nucleotides align to TRBD1. The CDR3 has 16 amino acids. The germline V gene encodes CDR1 SGHAT and CDR2 FQNNGV. With V trimmed by 5 bases and J by 0 bases, 8 bases remained unmatched. The CDR3, as DNA: TGTGCCAGCAGCCGTGGACAGGGCCTCATGAACACTGAAGCTTTCTTT. This codes for CASSRGQGLMNTEAFF.

The V gene is TRBV20-1, the J gene TRBJ2-4; D call uncertain. V lost 0 bases to trimming and J lost 0 bases, with 9 bases between them. Germline V gene lookup returns CDR1 DFQATT and CDR2 SNEGSKA (reference sequence). CDR3 size: 15 residues. The CDR3 region is CSARDVSVAKNIQYF. DNA of the CDR3: TGCAGTGCTAGAGATGTGAGCGTAGCCAAAAACATTCAGTACTTC.

This clonotype has only one observation. The rearrangement uses TRBV20-1 and TRBJ2-5; unclear D gene. Deletions cut 6 bases from V and 14 bases from J, with 16 bases between. The CDR3 is 10 amino acids. Germline V lookup: CDR1 DFQATT, CDR2 SNEGSKA (reference sequence). DNA of the CDR3: TGCAGTGCCTATGCTAGGGCCCTCTACTTC. It codes for CSAYARALYF.

This clonotype came up many times. The chain joins TRBV11-2 to TRBJ2-1; 10 bases are shared with TRBD2. V dropped 4 bases and J dropped 0; count of bases not matched to a gene: 12. Germline loops: CDR1 SGHAT, CDR2 FQNNGV. There are 19 residues in the CDR3. CDR3: CASSSPITSGTPSYNEQFF. In DNA, the CDR3 is TGTGCCAGCAGCTCCCCCATCACTAGCGGGACCCCCTCCTACAATGAGCAGTTCTTC.

This clonotype appeared a few times. This chain links TRBV5-1 with TRBJ2-3; the D gene is possibly TRBD1 (6 bases). The CDR3 loop spans 16 amino acids. Per germline, CDR1 SGHRS and CDR2 YFSETQ. V was cut by 2 bases and J by 0 bases, with 13 bases left in between. CDR3 amino acids: CASSFSPGHSTDTQYF. The DNA of the CDR3 is TGCGCCAGCAGCTTCTCTCCGGGACACAGCACAGATACGCAGTATTTT.

The rearrangement joins TRBV5-1 to TRBJ2-3, with a possible D match to TRBD1 (5 bases). The CDR3 is 14 amino acids. Trimming pared 0 bases from V and 5 bases from J, leaving 10 bases between. Germline V gene sequence: CDR1 SGHRS, CDR2 YFSETQ. The CDR3 DNA follows: TGCGCCAGCAGCTTGGTAGCAGGGAAAGATACGCAGTATTTT. This codes for CASSLVAGKDTQYF.

The chain has TRBV12-3 or TRBV12-4 and TRBJ2-6, with D perhaps TRBD1 (5 bases). V was pared by 6 bases and J by 0 bases, with 6 bases between. The CDR3 is 14 amino acids. CDR3 protein: CASRDNSGANVLTF. The CDR3 DNA reads as TGTGCCAGCAGGGACAACTCTGGGGCCAACGTCCTGACTTTC.

This clonotype has a handful of counts. This chain uses TRBV15 with TRBJ2-5, with D hard to call. Trimming took 5 bases from V and 4 from J, leaving 11 bases between them. The CDR3 extends over 13 amino acids. The germline CDR1 and CDR2 sequences are LNHNV and YYDKDF (reference sequence). CDR3 in DNA: TGTGCCACCAGCGGGCCTAGTTTAGAGACCCAGTACTTC. The encoded protein is CATSGPSLETQYF.

This clonotype occurred many times. This chain connects TRBV5-1 to TRBJ2-1; 10 nucleotides agree with TRBD2. J lost 6 bases, V lost 0 bases, and 6 bases had no gene match. This CDR3 region has 16 residues. In germline, CDR1 is SGHRS, CDR2 YFSETQ. CDR3 bases: TGCGCCAGCAGCTTGGTTCGCCTAGCGGGAGTCAATGAGCAGTTCTTC. Its translation: CASSLVRLAGVNEQFF.

This rearrangement joins TRBV20-1 to TRBJ2-5, with TRBD2 identical over 8 bases. The CDR3 runs 15 residues. Trimming cost V 3 bases and J 4 bases; bases outside gene matches: 10. Germline V gives CDR1 DFQATT, CDR2 SNEGSKA (reference sequence). CDR3 sequence: CSARLAGGPGETQYF. For the CDR3, the DNA is TGCAGTGCTAGGCTCGCGGGGGGACCCGGAGAGACCCAGTACTTC.

This clonotype was recorded at least ten times. This chain joins TRBV6-1 and TRBJ2-1, with TRBD2 matching 8 bases. J gave up 5 bases and V 5 bases, and 8 bases lay outside the gene matches. This CDR3 is built from 15 residues. Germline CDR1 and CDR2: MNHNS and SASEGT. CDR3 sequence (DNA): TGTGCCAGCAGTCGACCTAGCGGGCGAAACAATGAGCAGTTCTTC. Its translation: CASSRPSGRNNEQFF.

The chain couples TRBV7-9 to TRBJ2-7, with 10 bases that match TRBD2. J lost 0 bases, V lost 2 bases, and 4 bases had no gene match. CDR1 and CDR2 (germline): SEHNR, FQNEAQ (reference sequence). This CDR3 region has 16 residues. CDR3: CASSLSGLAVSYEQYF. For the CDR3, the DNA is TGTGCCAGCAGCTTATCTGGACTAGCGGTCTCCTACGAGCAGTACTTC.

This clonotype was seen ten or more times. The rearrangement links TRBV3-1 to TRBJ2-2; possibly TRBD1 for D (6 bases). Between the trimmed V and J ends, which lost 4 bases and 5 bases, there was a span of 20 bases. Germline CDR1 reads LGHDT; CDR2 reads YNNKEL (reference sequence). This CDR3 is 17 amino acids long. In DNA, the CDR3 is TGTGCCAGCAGCCTAGTAGGAGGAACAGGGAAAACCGGGGAGCTGTTTTTT. Its protein is CASSLVGGTGKTGELFF.

Many counts were recorded for this clonotype. The chain carries TRBV14 and TRBJ2-3; 9 bases agree with TRBD2. The trim removed 0 bases at V and 5 bases at J, leaving 9 bases unmatched. The germline CDR1 and CDR2 sequences are SGHDN and FVKESK. This CDR3 region has 17 residues. This CDR3 reads CASSQDSGLAGRDTQYF. The CDR3 nucleotides read TGTGCCAGCAGCCAAGATTCGGGGCTAGCGGGAAGAGATACGCAGTATTTT.

This clonotype was recorded a few times. The chain employs TRBV7-9 and TRBJ1-1, with D perhaps matching TRBD1 (5 bases). V gave up 5 bases and J gave up 6 bases, with 10 bases separating them. Germline V lookup: CDR1 SEHNR, CDR2 FQNEAQ (reference sequence). The CDR3 covers 12 residues. The CDR3 here is CASSGGGSEAFF. The DNA of the CDR3 is TGTGCCAGCAGCGGCGGGGGTTCTGAAGCTTTCTTT.